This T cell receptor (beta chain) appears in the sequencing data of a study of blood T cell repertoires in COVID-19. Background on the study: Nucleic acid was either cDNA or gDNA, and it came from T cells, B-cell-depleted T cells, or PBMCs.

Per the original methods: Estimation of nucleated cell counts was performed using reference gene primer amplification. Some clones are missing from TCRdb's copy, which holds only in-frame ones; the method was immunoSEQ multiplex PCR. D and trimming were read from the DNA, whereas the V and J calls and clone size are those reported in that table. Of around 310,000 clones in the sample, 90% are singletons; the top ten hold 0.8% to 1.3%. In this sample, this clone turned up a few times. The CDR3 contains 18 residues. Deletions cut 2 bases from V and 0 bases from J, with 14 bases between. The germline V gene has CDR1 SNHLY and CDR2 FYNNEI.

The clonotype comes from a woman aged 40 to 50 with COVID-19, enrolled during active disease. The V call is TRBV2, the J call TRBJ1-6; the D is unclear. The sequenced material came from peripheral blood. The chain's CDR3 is CASSEYGPPSSYNSPLHF. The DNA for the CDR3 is TGTGCCAGCAGTGAATATGGGCCCCCGAGCTCCTATAATTCACCCCTCCACTTT.